These 18 T cell receptor beta chains were all obtained from the same sample, sequenced in a study of Ad26.COV2.S vaccination and SARS-CoV-2 variants. Only in-frame clones appear in the TCRdb table, and some are missing; sequencing was by immunoSEQ multiplex PCR. The data hold tens of thousands of clones, with under 90% observed a single time. The starting material was peripheral blood, obtained after recovery from COVID-19. The receptor set was obtained from a human donor who had recovered from COVID-19.

This clone was seen a few times. The chain recombines TRBV6-5 with TRBJ2-2; 10 bases map to TRBD2. V dropped 0 bases and J dropped 13; count of bases not matched to a gene: 11. The CDR3 sequence is 16 residues long. From germline, CDR1 is MNHEY and CDR2 SVGAGI. The CDR3 DNA is TGTGCCAGCAGTTACTCGATAGTTCAGCGGGAGGGCCGGCTGTTTTTT. It is translated as CASSYSIVQREGRLFF.

Comments on this clone: This sample includes further DNA sequences coding for the same CDR3. This chain connects TRBV20-1 to TRBJ2-1; the D is unclear. The germline gives CDR1 DFQATT, CDR2 SNEGSKA (reference sequence). V lost 6 bases, J lost 5 bases, and 5 bases lay in between. The CDR3 runs 10 residues. CDR3 nucleotides: TGCAGTGCCCAGAACAATGAGCAGTTCTTC. Amino acid sequence: CSAQNNEQFF.

This chain links TRBV6-1 with TRBJ2-3, with D possibly being TRBD2 (6 bases). The CDR3 has 14 residues. The V gene lost 3 bases and the J gene lost 3 bases, with 10 bases spanning the gap. The germline CDR1 and CDR2 sequences are MNHNS and SASEGT. CDR3 loop: CASSDFGGTDTQYF. The CDR3 bases are TGTGCCAGCAGTGATTTTGGGGGGACAGATACGCAGTATTTT.

This chain uses TRBV19 with TRBJ2-7, with TRBD2 matching 9 bases. CDR3 length: 15 amino acids. After removal of 5 bases from V and 4 bases from J, the junction contained 9 bases not matched to a gene. The germline CDR1 and CDR2 sequences are LNHDA and SQIVND (reference sequence). CDR3 in DNA: TGTGCCAGTAGTCACCCGGGACTAGCCGTGTACGAGCAGTACTTC. Amino acid sequence: CASSHPGLAVYEQYF.

The chain has TRBV7-2 and TRBJ2-5, with D hard to call. This CDR3 spans 13 amino acids. V shed 5 bases and J shed 4 bases, with 11 bases lying between them. Germline lookup yields CDR1 SGHTA and CDR2 FQGNSA. This CDR3 reads CASSPVPTETQYF. Here the CDR3 DNA reads TGTGCCAGCAGCCCTGTCCCGACAGAGACCCAGTACTTC. The variable domain in full, completed from reference TRBV7-2 and TRBJ2-5, reads GAGVSQSPSNKVTEKGKDVELRCDPISGHTALYWYRQSLGQGLEFLIYFQGNSAPDKSGLPSDRFSAERTGGSVSTLTIQRTQQEDSAVYLCASSPVPTETQYFGPGTRLLVL.

This clone was detected ten times or more. V usage is TRBV5-4 and J usage is TRBJ2-3, with TRBD2 identical over 7 bases. This CDR3 spans 15 amino acids. V lost 4 bases to trimming and J lost 8 bases; unmatched junction nucleotides: 13. The germline V gene encodes CDR1 SGHNT and CDR2 YYREEE (reference sequence). The DNA of the CDR3 is TGTGCCAGCAGCCCCGGGACGGGGGGAATGGGTACGCAGTATTTT. This codes for CASSPGTGGMGTQYF.

The chain joins TRBV24-1 to TRBJ2-2; TRBD1 matches 8 bases. Germline CDR1 reads KGHDR; CDR2 reads SFDVKD. The CDR3 totals 16 residues. Germline trimming cut 3 bases from V and 4 bases from J; bases unmatched to any gene: 6. CDR3 loop: CATSDVQGASTGELFF. Here the CDR3 DNA reads TGTGCCACCAGTGATGTCCAGGGGGCAAGCACCGGGGAGCTGTTTTTT.

This rearrangement joins TRBV7-2 to TRBJ2-1, with 13 positions matching TRBD2. The CDR3 extends over 16 amino acids. V lost 5 bases and J lost 5; bases outside the gene matches: 6. Looked up from germline, CDR1 is SGHTA and CDR2 is FQGNSA. The CDR3 is CASSPWTSGGDNEQFF. Here the CDR3 DNA reads TGTGCCAGCAGCCCTTGGACTAGCGGGGGAGACAATGAGCAGTTCTTC.

V is TRBV7-9 and J is TRBJ1-6, with D tentatively TRBD1 (5 bases). This CDR3 contains 13 residues. Germline CDR1 and CDR2: SEHNR and FQNEAQ (reference sequence). V lost 1 base to trimming and J lost 10 bases, with 8 bases between them. The CDR3 protein is CASSLVRDSPLHF. The CDR3 region has the DNA TGTGCCAGCAGCTTAGTCAGGGACTCACCCCTCCACTTT.

This chain joins TRBV7-9 and TRBJ2-7; D is tentatively TRBD1 or TRBD2 (6 bases each). This CDR3 is 16 amino acids long. Germline CDR1 and CDR2: SEHNR and FQNEAQ (reference sequence). Between the trimmed V and J ends, which lost 4 bases and 2 bases, there was a span of 18 bases. The CDR3 loop reads CASSSPLTGGAYEQYF. CDR3 DNA sequence: TGTGCCAGCAGCTCCCCCCTGACAGGCGGGGCCTACGAGCAGTACTTC.

The genes are TRBV28 and TRBJ1-6; 7 bases fit TRBD1. CDR3 length: 14 amino acids. V lost 6 bases and J lost 6; bases outside the gene matches: 5. CDR1 and CDR2 from the germline V gene are MDHEN and SYDVKM. The CDR3 DNA is TGTGCCAGCAGGCAGGGACAGATTAATTCACCCCTCCACTTT. It is translated as CASRQGQINSPLHF.

The chain combines TRBV27 with TRBJ2-1; no definite D call. Trimming removed 3 bases at V and 5 bases at J, with 2 bases between. CDR3 size: 11 residues. CDR1 and CDR2 from the germline V gene are MNHEY and SMNVEV (reference sequence). The CDR3 sequence is CASSFNNEQFF. CDR3 DNA sequence: TGTGCCAGCAGTTTCAACAATGAGCAGTTCTTC.

The chain links TRBV18 to TRBJ2-3; no clear D gene. The CDR3 is made up of 13 amino acids. Germline V lookup: CDR1 KGHSH, CDR2 LQKENI. The V gene lost 6 bases and the J gene lost 0 bases, with 7 bases spanning the gap. CDR3 nucleotide sequence: TGTGCCAGCTCTCCTCCTAGCACAGATACGCAGTATTTT. Residues: CASSPPSTDTQYF.

The chain uses TRBV7-3 and TRBJ1-4; D remains ambiguous. In germline, CDR1 is SGHTA, CDR2 FQGTGA. CDR3 length: 13 residues. Trimming shortened V by 2 bases and J by 3 bases, and 4 bases separated the two germline ends. CDR3 DNA sequence: TGTGCCAGCAGCTTAGGGCCTAATGAAAAACTGTTTTTT. Translating it yields CASSLGPNEKLFF.

V usage is TRBV6-4 and J usage is TRBJ2-1, with TRBD2 matching over 11 bases. Germline lookup yields CDR1 MRHNA and CDR2 SNTAGT. The V segment lost 3 bases and the J segment 6 bases; nucleotides outside the gene matches: 7. There are 16 residues in the CDR3. The CDR3 DNA reads as TGTGCCAGCAGTGAAGGGGTAGCGGGAGGGTTCAATGAGCAGTTCTTC. Encoded protein: CASSEGVAGGFNEQFF.

This chain links TRBV5-1 with TRBJ2-2; D unclear. CDR1 is SGHRS and CDR2 is YFSETQ in the germline V gene. This CDR3 has 15 residues. V was pared by 0 bases and J by 2 bases, with 8 bases between. The CDR3 loop reads CASSLESDNTGELFF. The CDR3 region has the DNA TGCGCCAGCAGCTTGGAGTCGGATAACACCGGGGAGCTGTTTTTT.

The chain recombines TRBV21-1 with TRBJ1-5; TRBD1 is the table's D call and was not checked against the DNA. TRBV21-1 is a documented pseudogene. There are 21 residues in the CDR3. CDR3 protein: CASSKELTGTLSPYSNQPQHF. CDR3 DNA sequence: TGTGCCAGCAGCAAAGAATTGACAGGGACCCTCTCCCCTTATAGCAATCAGCCCCAGCATTTT.

The rearrangement uses TRBV28 and TRBJ2-6, with TRBD1 matching 10 bases. Germline CDR1 reads MDHEN; CDR2 reads SYDVKM. This CDR3 is 17 amino acids long. After removal of 10 bases from V and 1 base from J, the junction contained 10 bases not matched to a gene. The CDR3 is CATEGQGRFSGANVLTF. The CDR3 DNA reads as TGTGCCACCGAGGGACAGGGGCGCTTTTCTGGGGCCAACGTCCTGACTTTC.